The entry below gives a single T cell receptor (beta chain) sequence along with its context. Its antigen remains unidentified. Per-nucleotide qualities are absent, and no much larger clonotype sits a single base away. Including the terminal cysteine and phenylalanine, the CDR3 comprises 15 residues. Left in the record is the CDR3 DNA by itself, 45 bases read in frame from the first base. The V end loses 0 bases and the J end loses 6 bases, and a stretch of 14 bases separates them. The germline V gene sets CDR1 to LGHNT and CDR2 to FRNRAP. The data belong to a study of cytotoxic CD8 clonotypes in ibrutinib-treated CLL (dated by TCRdb to the early 2020s). For context, the study as a whole: The cohort included around 15 treatment-naive and ten to eleven relapsed/refractory patients; about 17 were IGHV unmutated. Partial responses were observed in roughly 24 patients and complete responses in 2; after a median follow-up of roughly 72 months, remission was maintained in 15 or so patients and progression was observed in roughly twelve. Samples at response were collected after a median of around twelve months of treatment, with a range of 6 to 36 months. On average, each sample had approximately 280,000 productive templates and more than 85,000 productive rearrangements. Longitudinal samples were obtainable from about 30% of the 86 participants in the trial. Cryopreserved peripheral blood mononuclear cells were obtained before treatment, at response, and at either sustained remission or disease progression. Every sample from remission and from progressive disease was obtained while the patients were still on ibrutinib.

What the time point label conveys for this sample: approximately 25 months on ibrutinib. For TCR beta library preparation, about 1.8 micrograms of genomic DNA were isolated from cryopreserved PBMCs. High-throughput TCR beta sequencing was performed on longitudinal blood samples from CLL patients receiving ibrutinib monotherapy. Patients were enrolled in a phase 2 open-label single-center ibrutinib monotherapy trial. Study-wide findings and limitations: Public clonotypes were rare and either shrank or stayed stable during treatment, and the rise in clonality at ibrutinib response reflected expansion of private clonotypes. At baseline, clonality was higher than in age-matched healthy donors and showed a strong correlation with circulating CD8+ T-cell counts. Clonality rose at ibrutinib response, remained stable during sustained remission, and dropped back toward baseline at progression. Sampling times were not matched between sustained-remission and progressing patients, and lymph node repertoires were not studied.

On a MiSeq, deep resolution sequencing aimed for a depth between 1 in 1 million and 1 in 200,000 T cells, with each clonotype covered approximately 9.2x on average. TCR beta libraries were generated with the immunoSEQ hsTCRB Kit. Regarding the original processing steps: ImmunoSEQ Data Assistant and ImmunoSEQ Analyzer were used for data analysis, and V, D and J genes were assigned according to IMGT definitions. Clonality, which ranges from 0 to 1, was calculated by subtracting the normalized Shannon entropy of productive rearrangement frequencies from one. Public clonotype analysis was restricted to overrepresented clonotypes comprising at least 0.05% of each patient's repertoire. Roughly 12 age-matched healthy donor repertoires from immuneACCESS were used as controls for clonality. This immuneACCESS table, as held by TCRdb, lists in-frame sequences with V and J called but not all clones. Of the missing ones, under half trace to an unresolved V gene in checked studies; the others have no known cause. Clone size and the V and J calls come from that table; the DNA yielded D and trimming. The sample table shows roughly 160,000 clones, and 84% are seen once. The ten largest clones add up to roughly 4.6% of the sample.

The origin of this receptor is a human donor with chronic lymphocytic leukemia. The sample was PBMCs, taken after 24 months of ibrutinib treatment. The chain joins TRBV12-5 to TRBJ1-1; no D gene is confidently identified. The DNA sequence reads TGTGCTAGTGGTTTGGTACCAGGACCCGACGCTGAAGCTTTCTTT. This is translated as CASGLVPGPDAEAFF.